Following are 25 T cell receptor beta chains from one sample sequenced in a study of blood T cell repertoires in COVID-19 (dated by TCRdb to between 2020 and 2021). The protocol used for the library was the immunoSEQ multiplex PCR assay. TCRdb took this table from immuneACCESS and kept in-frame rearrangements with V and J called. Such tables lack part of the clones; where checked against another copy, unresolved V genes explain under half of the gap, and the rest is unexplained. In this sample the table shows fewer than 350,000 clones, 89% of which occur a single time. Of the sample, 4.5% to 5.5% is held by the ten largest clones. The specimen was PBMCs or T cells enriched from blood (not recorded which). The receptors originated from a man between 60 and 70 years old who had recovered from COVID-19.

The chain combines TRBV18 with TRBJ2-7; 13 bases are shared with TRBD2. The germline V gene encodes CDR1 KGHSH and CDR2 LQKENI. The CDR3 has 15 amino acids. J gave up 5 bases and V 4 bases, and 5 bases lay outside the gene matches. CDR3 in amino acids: CASSRGLAGVDEQYF. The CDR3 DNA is TGTGCCAGCTCACGCGGACTAGCGGGAGTAGACGAGCAGTACTTC.

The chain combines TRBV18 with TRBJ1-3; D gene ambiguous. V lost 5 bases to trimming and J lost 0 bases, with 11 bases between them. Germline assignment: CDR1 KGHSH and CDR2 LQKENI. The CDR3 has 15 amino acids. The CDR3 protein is CASSAGRPSGNTIYF. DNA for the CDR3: TGTGCCAGCTCAGCAGGCCGTCCCTCTGGAAACACCATATATTTT.

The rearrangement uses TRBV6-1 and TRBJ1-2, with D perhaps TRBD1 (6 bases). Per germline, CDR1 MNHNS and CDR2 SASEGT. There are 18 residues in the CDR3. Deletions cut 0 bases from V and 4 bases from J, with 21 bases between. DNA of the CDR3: TGTGCCAGCAGTGAAGCGCCTCCACATACCGGGACACTCTATGGCTACACCTTC. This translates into CASSEAPPHTGTLYGYTF.

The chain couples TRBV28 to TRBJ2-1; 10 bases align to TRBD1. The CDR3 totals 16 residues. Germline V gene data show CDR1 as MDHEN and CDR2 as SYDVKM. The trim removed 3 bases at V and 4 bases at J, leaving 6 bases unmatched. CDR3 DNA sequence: TGTGCCAGCAGTTTTACGGGACAGGGGATTTACAATGAGCAGTTCTTC. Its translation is CASSFTGQGIYNEQFF. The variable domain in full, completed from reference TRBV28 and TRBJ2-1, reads DVKVTQSSRYLVKRTGEKVFLECVQDMDHENMFWYRQDPGLGLRLIYFSYDVKMKEKGDIPEGYSVSREKKERFSLILESASTNQTSMYLCASSFTGQGIYNEQFFGPGTRLTVL.

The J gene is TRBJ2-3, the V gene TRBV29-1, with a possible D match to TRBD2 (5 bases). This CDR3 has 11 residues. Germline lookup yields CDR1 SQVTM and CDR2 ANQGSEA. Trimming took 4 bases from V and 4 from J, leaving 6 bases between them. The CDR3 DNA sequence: TGCAGCGTTGGGGGAGCAGATACGCAGTATTTT. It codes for CSVGGADTQYF.

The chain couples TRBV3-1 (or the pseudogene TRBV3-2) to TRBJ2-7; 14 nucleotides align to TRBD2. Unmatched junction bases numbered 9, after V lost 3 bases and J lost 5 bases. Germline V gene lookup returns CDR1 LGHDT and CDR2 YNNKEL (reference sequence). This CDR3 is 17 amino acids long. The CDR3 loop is CASSQVTSGRAGNEQYF. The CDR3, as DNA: TGTGCCAGCAGCCAGGTGACTAGCGGGAGGGCGGGGAACGAGCAGTACTTC.

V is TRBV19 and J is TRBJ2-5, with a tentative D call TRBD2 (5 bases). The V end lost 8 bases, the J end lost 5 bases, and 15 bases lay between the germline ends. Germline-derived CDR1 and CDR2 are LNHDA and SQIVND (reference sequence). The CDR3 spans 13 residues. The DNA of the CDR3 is TGTGCCAGTCGCCCGGGGTACACCGAGACCCAGTACTTC. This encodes CASRPGYTETQYF.

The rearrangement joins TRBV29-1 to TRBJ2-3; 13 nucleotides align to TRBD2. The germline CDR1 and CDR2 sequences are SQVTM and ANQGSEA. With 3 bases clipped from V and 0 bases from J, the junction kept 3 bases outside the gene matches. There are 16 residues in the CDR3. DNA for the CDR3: TGCAGCGTTGACGGGACTAGCGGGGATAGCACAGATACGCAGTATTTT. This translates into CSVDGTSGDSTDTQYF.

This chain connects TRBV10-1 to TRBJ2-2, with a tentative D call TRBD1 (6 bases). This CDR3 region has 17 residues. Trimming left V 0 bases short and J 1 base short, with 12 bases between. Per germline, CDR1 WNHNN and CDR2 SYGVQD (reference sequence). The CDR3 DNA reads TGCGCCAGCAGTGAGTCAGGATGGGGGCTGAACACCGGGGAGCTGTTTTTT. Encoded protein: CASSESGWGLNTGELFF.

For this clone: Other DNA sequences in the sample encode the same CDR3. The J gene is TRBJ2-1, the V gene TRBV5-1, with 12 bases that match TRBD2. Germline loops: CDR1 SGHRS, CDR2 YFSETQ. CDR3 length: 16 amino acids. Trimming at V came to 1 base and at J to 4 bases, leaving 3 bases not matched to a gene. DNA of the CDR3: TGCGCCAGCAGCTTGTCTCTAGCGGGAGGGTACAATGAGCAGTTCTTC. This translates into CASSLSLAGGYNEQFF.

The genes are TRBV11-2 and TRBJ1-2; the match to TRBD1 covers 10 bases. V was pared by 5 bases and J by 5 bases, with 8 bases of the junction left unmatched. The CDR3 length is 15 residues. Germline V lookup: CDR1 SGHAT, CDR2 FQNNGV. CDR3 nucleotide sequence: TGTGCCAGCAGCCTTCGACAGGGGGCGGAATATGGCTACACCTTC. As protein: CASSLRQGAEYGYTF.

The CDR3 loop is CASSFVAGGSYEQYF. In DNA, the CDR3 is TGTGCCAGCAGCTTCGTAGCGGGCGGCTCCTACGAGCAGTACTTC. The chain couples TRBV7-9 to TRBJ2-7; TRBD2 matches at 7 bases. The V and J ends lost 3 bases and 0 bases, in that order; junction bases with no gene match: 5. This CDR3 has 15 amino acids. Germline V gives CDR1 SEHNR, CDR2 FQNEAQ (reference sequence).

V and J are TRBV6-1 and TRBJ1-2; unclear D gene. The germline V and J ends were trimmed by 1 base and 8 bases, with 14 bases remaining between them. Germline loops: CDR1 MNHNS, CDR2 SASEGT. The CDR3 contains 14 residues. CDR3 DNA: TGTGCCAGCAGTGAAGGGGCCGCCGAGAGAGGCTACACCTTC. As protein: CASSEGAAERGYTF.

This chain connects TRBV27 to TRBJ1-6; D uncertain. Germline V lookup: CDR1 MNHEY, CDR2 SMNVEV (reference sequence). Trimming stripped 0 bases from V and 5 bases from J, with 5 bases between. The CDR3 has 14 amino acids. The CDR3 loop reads CASSLSRNNSPLHF. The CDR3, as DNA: TGTGCCAGCAGTTTATCCAGGAATAATTCACCCCTCCACTTT.

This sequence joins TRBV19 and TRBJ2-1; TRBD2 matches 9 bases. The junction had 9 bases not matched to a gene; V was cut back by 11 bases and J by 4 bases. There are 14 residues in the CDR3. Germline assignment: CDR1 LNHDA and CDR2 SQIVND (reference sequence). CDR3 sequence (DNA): TGTGCCTCCACTTCTCTAGCGGGATACAATGAGCAGTTCTTC. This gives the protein CASTSLAGYNEQFF.

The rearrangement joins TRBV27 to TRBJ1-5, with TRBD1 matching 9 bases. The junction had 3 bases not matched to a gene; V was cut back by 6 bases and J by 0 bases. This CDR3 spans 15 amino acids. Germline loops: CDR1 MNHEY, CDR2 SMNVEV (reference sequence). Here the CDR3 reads CASSADRGSNQPQHF. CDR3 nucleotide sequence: TGTGCCAGCAGCGCGGACAGGGGTAGCAATCAGCCCCAGCATTTT.

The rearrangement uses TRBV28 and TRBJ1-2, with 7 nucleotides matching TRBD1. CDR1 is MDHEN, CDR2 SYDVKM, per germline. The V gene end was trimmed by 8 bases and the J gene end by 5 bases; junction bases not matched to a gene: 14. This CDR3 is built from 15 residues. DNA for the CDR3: TGTGCCAGCCACCCCGTGGTACAGGGGTTTTATGGCTACACCTTC. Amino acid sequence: CASHPVVQGFYGYTF.

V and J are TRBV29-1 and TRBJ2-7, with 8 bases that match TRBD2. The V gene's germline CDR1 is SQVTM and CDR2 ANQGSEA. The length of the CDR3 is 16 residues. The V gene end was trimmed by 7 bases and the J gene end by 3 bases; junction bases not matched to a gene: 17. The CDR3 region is CSARNGLANEFYEQYF. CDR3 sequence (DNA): TGCAGCGCGCGAAATGGACTAGCTAATGAATTCTACGAGCAGTACTTC.

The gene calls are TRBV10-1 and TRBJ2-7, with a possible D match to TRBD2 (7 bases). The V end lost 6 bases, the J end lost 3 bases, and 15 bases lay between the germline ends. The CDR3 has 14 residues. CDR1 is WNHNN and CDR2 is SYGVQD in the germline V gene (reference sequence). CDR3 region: CASRNRGAIYEQYF. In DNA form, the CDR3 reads TGCGCCAGCAGAAACCGGGGGGCGATCTACGAGCAGTACTTC.

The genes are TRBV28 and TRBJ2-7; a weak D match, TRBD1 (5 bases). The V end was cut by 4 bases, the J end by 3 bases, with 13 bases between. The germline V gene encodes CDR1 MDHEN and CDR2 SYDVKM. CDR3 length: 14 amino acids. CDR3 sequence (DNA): TGTGCCAGCAGTTCCCCAGGGCGGAGCTACGAGCAGTACTTC. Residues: CASSSPGRSYEQYF. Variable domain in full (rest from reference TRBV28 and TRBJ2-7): DVKVTQSSRYLVKRTGEKVFLECVQDMDHENMFWYRQDPGLGLRLIYFSYDVKMKEKGDIPEGYSVSREKKERFSLILESASTNQTSMYLCASSSPGRSYEQYFGPGTRLTVT.

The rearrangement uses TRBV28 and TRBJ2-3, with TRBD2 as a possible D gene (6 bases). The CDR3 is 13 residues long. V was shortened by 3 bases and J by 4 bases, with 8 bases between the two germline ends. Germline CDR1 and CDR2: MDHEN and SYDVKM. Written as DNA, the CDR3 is TGTGCCAGCAGTTTCGGGACTCCAGATACGCAGTATTTT. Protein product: CASSFGTPDTQYF.

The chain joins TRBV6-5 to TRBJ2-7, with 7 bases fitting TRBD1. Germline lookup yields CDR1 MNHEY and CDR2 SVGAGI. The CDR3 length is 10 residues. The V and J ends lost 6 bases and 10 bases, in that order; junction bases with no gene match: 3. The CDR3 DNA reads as TGTGCCAGCAGGGACAGGCACCAGTACTTC. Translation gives CASRDRHQYF.

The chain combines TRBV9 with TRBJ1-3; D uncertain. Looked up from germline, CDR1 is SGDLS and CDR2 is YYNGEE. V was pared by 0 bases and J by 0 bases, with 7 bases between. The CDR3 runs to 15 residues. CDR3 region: CASSVGRDSGNTIYF. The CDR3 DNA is TGTGCCAGCAGCGTAGGACGGGACTCTGGAAACACCATATATTTT.

Written as DNA, the CDR3 is TGTGCCAGCAGTGATTTAGGGGGGGCATCTAACTATGGCTACACCTTC. It encodes CASSDLGGASNYGYTF. This chain joins TRBV25-1 and TRBJ1-2; the D gene is possibly TRBD1 (6 bases). Germline lookup yields CDR1 MGHDK and CDR2 SYGVNS. V dropped 3 bases and J dropped 0 bases, with 14 bases sitting between them. The CDR3 has 16 amino acids.

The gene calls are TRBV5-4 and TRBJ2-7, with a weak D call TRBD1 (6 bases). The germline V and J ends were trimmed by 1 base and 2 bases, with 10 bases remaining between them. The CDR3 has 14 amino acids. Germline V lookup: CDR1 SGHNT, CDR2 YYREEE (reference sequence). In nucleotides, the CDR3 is TGTGCCAGCAGCTTGAACCGGGACACCTACGAGCAGTACTTC. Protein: CASSLNRDTYEQYF.